These 14 T cell receptor beta chains were sequenced from one sample in a study of T cell repertoires in aging, cancer and after chemotherapy. TCR beta rearrangements were amplified from peripheral blood genomic DNA. A mixed TRB-A/B primer pool amplified rearranged TRB by multiplex touch-down PCR. TCRdb reprocessed the multiplex PCR reads via MiXCR and lists one record per CDR3 protein. The sample lists approximately 20,000 distinct CDR3 sequences; approximately 40% were seen once. Source material: blood. Receptor source: a human donor with a solid tumor.

In this sample, this clonotype turned up a few times. J is TRBJ2-7 and V is TRBV11-1, with D perhaps assigned TRBD1 or TRBD2 (5 bases each). Germline lookup yields CDR1 SGHAT and CDR2 FQDESV (reference sequence). The V end was cut by 8 bases, the J end by 0 bases, with 20 bases between. The CDR3 extends over 16 amino acids. In nucleotides, the CDR3 is TGTGCCAGCCAACCTGAGGGACGGCTGAGCTCCTACGAGCAGTACTTC. It is translated as CASQPEGRLSSYEQYF.

This rearrangement joins TRBV5-8 to TRBJ2-5; maybe TRBD1 (5 bases). The V gene's germline CDR1 is SGHTS and CDR2 YDEGEE. The CDR3 sequence is 15 residues long. V shed 1 base and J shed 2 bases, with 12 bases lying between them. CDR3 sequence: CASSLSLGQQETQYF. CDR3 nucleotide sequence: TGTGCCAGCAGCTTGTCTTTAGGACAACAAGAGACCCAGTACTTC.

This chain links TRBV19 with TRBJ2-3; D uncertain. Germline V gene lookup returns CDR1 LNHDA and CDR2 SQIVND (reference sequence). V was shortened by 3 bases and J by 9 bases, with 7 bases between the two germline ends. The CDR3 extends over 11 amino acids. CDR3 bases: TGTGCCAGTAGTATGGGAAGGACGCAGTATTTT. Amino acid sequence: CASSMGRTQYF.

The rearrangement uses TRBV11-2 and TRBJ2-3; D is undetermined. V lost 4 bases to trimming and J lost 6 bases, with 8 bases between them. This CDR3 is 12 amino acids long. Germline values: CDR1 SGHAT, CDR2 FQNNGV. CDR3 in amino acids: CASSYRVDTQYF. The CDR3, as DNA: TGTGCCAGCAGCTATAGGGTGGATACGCAGTATTTT.

The chain recombines TRBV10-1 with TRBJ2-1, with D possibly matching TRBD2 (7 bases). The CDR3 runs 16 residues. The V end was cut by 2 bases, the J end by 9 bases, with 20 bases between. Per the germline V gene, CDR1 is WNHNN and CDR2 is SYGVQD (reference sequence). This chain's CDR3 is CASSEVRLAARGEQFF. In nucleotides, the CDR3 is TGCGCCAGCAGTGAGGTTCGGCTAGCGGCCAGGGGTGAGCAGTTCTTC.

This clonotype was observed a few times. The chain carries TRBV27 and TRBJ2-1; 8 nucleotides line up with TRBD2. The CDR3 runs to 15 residues. Per the germline V gene, CDR1 is MNHEY and CDR2 is SMNVEV (reference sequence). V shed 4 bases and J 9 bases; nucleotides not matched to a gene: 11. DNA for the CDR3: TGTGCCAGCAGTTATCCGGGGGGGCCTGGGGGTGAGCAGTTCTTC. Its protein product is CASSYPGGPGGEQFF.

The chain combines TRBV11-1 with TRBJ2-7; no clear D gene. The V gene lost 0 bases and the J gene lost 3 bases, with 9 bases spanning the gap. In germline, CDR1 is SGHAT, CDR2 FQDESV (reference sequence). The CDR3 spans 14 residues. CDR3 sequence reads: CASSLALNNYEQYF. The CDR3 nucleotides are TGTGCCAGCAGCTTAGCGCTAAACAACTACGAGCAGTACTTC.

This clonotype has a handful of counts. The rearrangement links TRBV6-1 to TRBJ1-5; possible D gene TRBD1, 5 bases. Germline lookup yields CDR1 MNHNS and CDR2 SASEGT. V lost 6 bases to trimming and J lost 1 base, with 13 bases between them. This CDR3 is 15 amino acids long. The CDR3: CASRGGGGSNQPQHF. The CDR3 DNA reads as TGTGCCAGCAGGGGGGGGGGAGGCAGCAATCAGCCCCAGCATTTT.

The V and J genes are TRBV30 and TRBJ1-4; possibly TRBD1 for D (6 bases). Trimming removed 3 bases from V and 0 bases from J, with 11 bases in between. CDR1 and CDR2 from the germline V gene are GTSNPN and SVGIG (reference sequence). This CDR3 contains 15 residues. The CDR3 coding sequence is TGTGCCTGGAGCCGGGGGGGCGCAACTAATGAAAAACTGTTTTTT. The encoded protein is CAWSRGGATNEKLFF. Full variable domain (rest looked up from reference TRBV30 and TRBJ1-4): SQTIHQWPATLVQPVGSPLSLECTVEGTSNPNLYWYRQAAGRGLQLLFYSVGIGQISSEVPQNLSASRPQDRQFILSSKKLLLSDSGFYLCAWSRGGATNEKLFFGSGTQLSVL.

The rearrangement joins TRBV13 to TRBJ2-2; 13 nucleotides align to TRBD2. This CDR3 spans 17 amino acids. V dropped 4 bases and J dropped 6; count of bases not matched to a gene: 8. Germline-derived CDR1 and CDR2 are PRHDT and FYEKMQ (reference sequence). Here the CDR3 reads CASSSSGTSGMAGELFF. Here the CDR3 DNA reads TGTGCCAGCAGCTCATCCGGGACTAGCGGGATGGCCGGGGAGCTGTTTTTT.

The CDR3 DNA follows: TGTGCCTGGAGTGTGACCAGGGATGAAAAACTGTTTTTT. This sequence encodes CAWSVTRDEKLFF. The chain uses TRBV30 and TRBJ1-4, with a possible D match to TRBD1 (5 bases). Germline CDR1 reads GTSNPN; CDR2 reads SVGIG (reference sequence). V lost 0 bases, J lost 6 bases, and 8 bases lay in between. The CDR3 runs to 13 residues. Full variable domain (outside the CDR3, taken from reference TRBV30 and TRBJ1-4): SQTIHQWPATLVQPVGSPLSLECTVEGTSNPNLYWYRQAAGRGLQLLFYSVGIGQISSEVPQNLSASRPQDRQFILSSKKLLLSDSGFYLCAWSVTRDEKLFFGSGTQLSVL.

The gene calls are TRBV6-5 and TRBJ2-7, with D unresolved. Germline loops: CDR1 MNHEY, CDR2 SVGAGI. V was trimmed by 6 bases and J by 3 bases, leaving 9 bases between them. The CDR3 runs 12 residues. The CDR3 loop is CASSHWGYEQYF. DNA of the CDR3: TGTGCCAGCAGCCACTGGGGCTACGAGCAGTACTTC.

The chain uses TRBV14 and TRBJ2-2, with D tentatively TRBD2 (6 bases). V lost 1 base and J lost 6, with 12 bases in between. The CDR3 loop spans 15 amino acids. The germline CDR1 and CDR2 sequences are SGHDN and FVKESK. The DNA of the CDR3 is TGTGCCAGCAGCCAAGGGGGGGACTTCCCCGGGGAGCTGTTTTTT. Protein sequence: CASSQGGDFPGELFF. The full variable domain, in which reference TRBV14 and TRBJ2-2 provide the parts outside the CDR3, is EAGVTQFPSHSVIEKGQTVTLRCDPISGHDNLYWYRRVMGKEIKFLLHFVKESKQDESGMPNNRFLAERTGGTYSTLKVQPAELEDSGVYFCASSQGGDFPGELFFGEGSRLTVL.

CDR3 amino acids: CASRGRYEQYF. DNA for the CDR3: TGTGCCAGCAGGGGGCGCTACGAGCAGTACTTC. The chain recombines TRBV27 with TRBJ2-7; a weak D match, TRBD1 (5 bases). CDR1 MNHEY and CDR2 SMNVEV come from the germline V gene (reference sequence). Trimming removed 6 bases at V and 3 bases at J, with 6 bases between. The CDR3 sequence is 11 residues long.